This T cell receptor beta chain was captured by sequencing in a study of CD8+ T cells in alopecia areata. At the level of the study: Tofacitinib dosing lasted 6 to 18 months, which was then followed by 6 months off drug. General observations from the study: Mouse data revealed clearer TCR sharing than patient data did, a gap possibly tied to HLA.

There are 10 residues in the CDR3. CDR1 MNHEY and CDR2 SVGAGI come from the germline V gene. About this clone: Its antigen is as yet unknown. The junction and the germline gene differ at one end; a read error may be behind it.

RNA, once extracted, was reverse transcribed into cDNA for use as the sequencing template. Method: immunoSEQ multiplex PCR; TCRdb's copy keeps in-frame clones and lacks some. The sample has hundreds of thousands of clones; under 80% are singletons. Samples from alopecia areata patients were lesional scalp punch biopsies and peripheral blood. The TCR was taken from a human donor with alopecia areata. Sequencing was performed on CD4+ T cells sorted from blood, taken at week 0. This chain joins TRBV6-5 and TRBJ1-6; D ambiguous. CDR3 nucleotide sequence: TGTGCCAGCAGTGGTCTTCAAGGAGACTTT. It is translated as CASSGLQGDF.